Shown below are 16 T cell receptor beta chains from a single sample sequenced in a study of blood T cell repertoires in COVID-19. The table came from immunoSEQ multiplex PCR; TCRdb's copy has only in-frame clones and leaves some out. In the table there are hundreds of thousands of clones, 88% of which are singletons. Sequencing was performed on peripheral blood. The receptors stem from a woman aged 30 to 39 with acute or convalescent COVID-19.

The chain combines TRBV12-5 with TRBJ2-1; 8 positions match TRBD2. The germline V gene encodes CDR1 LGHNT and CDR2 FRNRAP. With 1 base clipped from V and 8 bases from J, the junction kept 4 bases outside the gene matches. The CDR3 extends over 14 amino acids. The CDR3 DNA follows: TGTGCTAGTGGTTTGGGGACTAGCAGGTATGAGCAGTTCTTC. Translating gives CASGLGTSRYEQFF.

The chain has TRBV3-1 (or the pseudogene TRBV3-2) and TRBJ2-1; 8 nucleotides agree with TRBD2. V shed 6 bases, J shed 3 bases, and the junction held 7 bases outside the gene matches. This CDR3 is 15 amino acids long. Germline loops: CDR1 LGHDT, CDR2 YNNKEL (reference sequence). The CDR3 spells CASSRLASHYNEQFF. Here the CDR3 DNA reads TGTGCCAGCAGTAGACTAGCGTCCCACTACAATGAGCAGTTCTTC.

About this clone itself: Other nucleotide sequences in the sample specify the same CDR3. This rearrangement joins TRBV14 to TRBJ1-2; perhaps TRBD1 as D (6 bases). This CDR3 is 15 amino acids long. The V end was cut by 0 bases, the J end by 4 bases, with 12 bases between. Germline V gene sequence: CDR1 SGHDN, CDR2 FVKESK. DNA for the CDR3: TGTGCCAGCAGCCAAGATCGAAGGGGGAGCTATGGCTACACCTTC. The encoded protein is CASSQDRRGSYGYTF.

The chain uses TRBV5-6 and TRBJ2-1; a weak D match, TRBD1 (6 bases). The V gene lost 0 bases and the J gene lost 9 bases, with 13 bases spanning the gap. CDR1 SGHDT and CDR2 YYEEEE come from the germline V gene. This CDR3 is 14 amino acids long. The CDR3 loop is CASSLGTANGEQFF. The CDR3 DNA is TGTGCCAGCAGCTTGGGGACAGCGAATGGTGAGCAGTTCTTC.

The rearrangement joins TRBV7-9 to TRBJ2-3; 7 bases match TRBD2. Germline loops: CDR1 SEHNR, CDR2 FQNEAQ (reference sequence). The CDR3 covers 15 residues. Trimming removed 2 bases from V and 4 bases from J; junction bases left unmatched: 6. The CDR3 DNA reads as TGTGCCAGCAGCTTATTGGGCGGGAGAGCAGATACGCAGTATTTT. Translated: CASSLLGGRADTQYF. Full variable domain (outside the CDR3, taken from reference TRBV7-9 and TRBJ2-3): DTGVSQNPRHKITKRGQNVTFRCDPISEHNRLYWYRQTLGQGPEFLTYFQNEAQLEKSRLLSDRFSAERPKGSFSTLEIQRTEQGDSAMYLCASSLLGGRADTQYFGPGTRLTVL.

The genes are TRBV9 and TRBJ2-2; D is possibly TRBD2 (6 bases). V lost 7 bases to trimming and J lost 1 base, with 11 bases between them. The length of the CDR3 is 14 residues. Looked up from germline, CDR1 is SGDLS and CDR2 is YYNGEE. This chain's CDR3 is CASRVAVNTGELFF. For the CDR3, the DNA is TGTGCCAGCCGGGTAGCGGTGAACACCGGGGAGCTGTTTTTT.

The V gene is TRBV9, the J gene TRBJ2-1; 9 bases are a match to TRBD2. The V gene end was trimmed by 0 bases and the J gene end by 9 bases; junction bases not matched to a gene: 7. Germline loops: CDR1 SGDLS, CDR2 YYNGEE. This CDR3 region has 15 residues. CDR3 DNA sequence: TGTGCCAGCAGCGTAGGCGGGAGGGTTGAGAGTGAGCAGTTCTTC. It is translated as CASSVGGRVESEQFF. The whole variable domain, remainder taken from reference TRBV9 and TRBJ2-1, is DSGVTQTPKHLITATGQRVTLRCSPRSGDLSVYWYQQSLDQGLQFLIQYYNGEERAKGNILERFSAQQFPDLHSELNLSSLELGDSALYFCASSVGGRVESEQFFGPGTRLTVL.

The chain employs TRBV30 and TRBJ1-4; possible D gene TRBD1, 6 bases. V was cut by 4 bases and J by 5 bases, with 14 bases left in between. The germline CDR1 and CDR2 sequences are GTSNPN and SVGIG (reference sequence). This CDR3 comprises 14 residues. CDR3 nucleotide sequence: TGTGCCTGGAATGGGGGCACGTCCAATGAAAAACTGTTTTTT. It specifies CAWNGGTSNEKLFF.

The chain combines TRBV5-4 with TRBJ1-1, with D perhaps matching TRBD1 (6 bases). The germline V gene encodes CDR1 SGHNT and CDR2 YYREEE (reference sequence). The V end lost 0 bases, the J end lost 6 bases, and 15 bases lay between the germline ends. The CDR3 consists of 15 residues. The CDR3 nucleotides read TGTGCCAGCAGCTTGGCAGGGGCCCCAGGGGCTGAAGCTTTCTTT. It encodes CASSLAGAPGAEAFF.

The gene calls are TRBV30 and TRBJ2-2, with a tentative D call TRBD2 (7 bases). Germline V gene sequence: CDR1 GTSNPN, CDR2 SVGIG (reference sequence). The CDR3 is 13 residues long. Trimming shortened V by 3 bases and J by 6 bases, and 11 bases separated the two germline ends. CDR3 protein: CAWSGGPAGELFF. Here the CDR3 DNA reads TGTGCCTGGAGCGGGGGGCCGGCCGGGGAGCTGTTTTTT.

The chain joins TRBV6-2 or TRBV6-3 to TRBJ1-2; D perhaps matches TRBD1 (5 bases). From germline, CDR1 is MNHEY and CDR2 SVGEGT. The V and J ends lost 3 bases and 6 bases respectively, with 14 bases between them. CDR3 length: 14 amino acids. CDR3: CASSYLRQQNGYTF. The DNA for the CDR3 is TGTGCCAGCAGTTATCTTCGACAGCAGAATGGCTACACCTTC.

The V gene is TRBV5-5, the J gene TRBJ1-5, with TRBD1 matching 9 bases. This CDR3 has 16 residues. Losses at the gene ends were 2 bases for V and 7 bases for J; bases not matched to a gene: 10. CDR1 and CDR2 (germline): SGHKS, YYEKEE (reference sequence). The chain's CDR3 is CASSLWDRAFGQPQHF. CDR3 in DNA: TGTGCCAGCAGCTTATGGGACAGGGCCTTCGGGCAGCCCCAGCATTTT.

The V gene is TRBV6-1, the J gene TRBJ2-7; TRBD1 agrees at 10 bases. The V gene's germline CDR1 is MNHNS and CDR2 SASEGT. This CDR3 spans 14 amino acids. J lost 6 bases, V lost 1 base, and 3 bases had no gene match. CDR3 sequence (DNA): TGTGCCAGCAGTGAAGTATGGGACAGGGGCGAGCAGTACTTC. Its protein product is CASSEVWDRGEQYF.

The chain combines TRBV10-1 with TRBJ1-3; TRBD1 aligns across 11 bases. The junction had 6 bases not matched to a gene; V was cut back by 2 bases and J by 0 bases. Per the germline V gene, CDR1 is WNHNN and CDR2 is SYGVQD (reference sequence). CDR3 size: 18 residues. The chain's CDR3 is CASSEKRGQGDSGNTIYF. Written as DNA, the CDR3 is TGCGCCAGCAGTGAGAAAAGGGGACAGGGGGACTCTGGAAACACCATATATTTT.

V gene TRBV11-3 combines with J gene TRBJ2-1, with D perhaps TRBD2 (6 bases). The germline V gene has CDR1 SGHNT and CDR2 YENEEA. Trimming took 1 base from V and 8 from J, leaving 12 bases between them. CDR3 length: 14 amino acids. The CDR3: CASSLGGTVHEQFF. The CDR3 coding sequence is TGTGCCAGCAGCTTAGGTGGGACTGTCCATGAGCAGTTCTTC.

J is TRBJ2-5 and V is TRBV19; 7 nucleotides align to TRBD2. With V trimmed by 3 bases and J by 2 bases, 3 bases remained unmatched. The CDR3 sequence is 14 residues long. Germline V gene lookup returns CDR1 LNHDA and CDR2 SQIVND (reference sequence). DNA of the CDR3: TGTGCCAGTAGTATTGGGGGAGGGCAAGAGACCCAGTACTTC. Translating it yields CASSIGGGQETQYF.